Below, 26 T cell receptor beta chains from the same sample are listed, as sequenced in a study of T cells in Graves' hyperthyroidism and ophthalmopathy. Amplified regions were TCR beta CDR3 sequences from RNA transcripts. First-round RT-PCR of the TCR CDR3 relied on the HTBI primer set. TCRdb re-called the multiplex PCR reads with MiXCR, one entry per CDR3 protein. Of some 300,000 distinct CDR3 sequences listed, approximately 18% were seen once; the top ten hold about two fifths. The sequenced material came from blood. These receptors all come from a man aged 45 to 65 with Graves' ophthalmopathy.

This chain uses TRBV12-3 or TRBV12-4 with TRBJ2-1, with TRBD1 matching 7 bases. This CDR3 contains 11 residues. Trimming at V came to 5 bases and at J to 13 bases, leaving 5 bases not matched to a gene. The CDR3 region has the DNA TGTGCCAGCAGTCCAGGGGGTGATCAGTTCTTC. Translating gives CASSPGGDQFF.

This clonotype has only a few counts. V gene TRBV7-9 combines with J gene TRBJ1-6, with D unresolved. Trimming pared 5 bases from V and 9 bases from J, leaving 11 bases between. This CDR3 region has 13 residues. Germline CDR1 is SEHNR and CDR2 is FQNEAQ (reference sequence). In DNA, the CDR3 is TGTGCCAGCAGCCTTGAAGGGAGTTCACCCCTCCACTTT. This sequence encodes CASSLEGSSPLHF.

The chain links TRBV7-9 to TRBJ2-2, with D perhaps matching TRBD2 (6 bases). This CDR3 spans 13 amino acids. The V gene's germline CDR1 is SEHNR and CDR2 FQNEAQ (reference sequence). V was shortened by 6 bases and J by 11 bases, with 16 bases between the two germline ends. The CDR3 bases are TGTGCCAGCAGGAGGGGCGGGGAACGAGAGCTGTTTTTT. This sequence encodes CASRRGGERELFF.

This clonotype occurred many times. CDR3 bases: TGTGCCAGCAGCTTAGGGGGGGCGGGAGGTTCCTACAATGAGCAGTTCTTC. It yields the protein CASSLGGAGGSYNEQFF. The chain couples TRBV7-6 to TRBJ2-1, with 8 bases matching TRBD2. This CDR3 has 17 amino acids. From germline, CDR1 is SGHVS and CDR2 FNYEAQ. The ends lost 1 base at V and 1 base at J; junction bases unmatched: 6.

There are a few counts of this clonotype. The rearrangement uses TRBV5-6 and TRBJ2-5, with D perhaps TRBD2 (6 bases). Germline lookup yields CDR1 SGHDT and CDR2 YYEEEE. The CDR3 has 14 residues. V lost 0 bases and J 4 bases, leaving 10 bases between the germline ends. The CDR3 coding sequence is TGTGCCAGCAGCTTGGAGCCAGCGGGAGAGACCCAGTACTTC. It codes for CASSLEPAGETQYF.

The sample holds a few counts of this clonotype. The CDR3 is CASSLNPNQPQHF. The DNA of the CDR3 is TGTGCCAGCAGCTTAAACCCCAATCAGCCCCAGCATTTT. This sequence joins TRBV7-3 and TRBJ1-5; D is uncertain. V lost 1 base and J 3 bases, leaving 4 bases between the germline ends. This CDR3 has 13 residues. Germline V gene lookup returns CDR1 SGHTA and CDR2 FQGTGA.

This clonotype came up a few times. In DNA form, the CDR3 reads TGTGCCAGCAGCTTATTAATGAGCACAGATACGCAGTATTTT. Translating gives CASSLLMSTDTQYF. The chain has TRBV7-8 and TRBJ2-3; D is undetermined. The CDR3 has 14 residues. Germline CDR1 and CDR2: SGHVS and FQNEAQ. V lost 2 bases and J 0 bases, leaving 6 bases between the germline ends. The whole variable domain, filled in from reference TRBV7-8 and TRBJ2-3, reads GAGVSQSPRYKVAKRGQDVALRCDPISGHVSLFWYQQALGQGPEFLTYFQNEAQLDKSGLPSDRFFAERPEGSVSTLKIQRTQQEDSAVYLCASSLLMSTDTQYFGPGTRLTVL.

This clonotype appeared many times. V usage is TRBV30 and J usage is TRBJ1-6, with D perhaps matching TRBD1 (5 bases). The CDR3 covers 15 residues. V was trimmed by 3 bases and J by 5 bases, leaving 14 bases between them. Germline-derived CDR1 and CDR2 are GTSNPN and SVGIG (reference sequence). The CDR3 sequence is CAWRAGRGNNSPLHF. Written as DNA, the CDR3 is TGTGCCTGGAGAGCAGGGCGCGGAAATAATTCACCCCTCCACTTT.

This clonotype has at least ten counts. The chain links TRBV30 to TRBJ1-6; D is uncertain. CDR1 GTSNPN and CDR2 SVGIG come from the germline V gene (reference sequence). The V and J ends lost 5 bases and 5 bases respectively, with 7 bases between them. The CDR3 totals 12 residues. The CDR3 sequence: CAWALNNSPLHF. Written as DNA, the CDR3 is TGTGCCTGGGCCTTGAATAATTCACCCCTCCACTTT.

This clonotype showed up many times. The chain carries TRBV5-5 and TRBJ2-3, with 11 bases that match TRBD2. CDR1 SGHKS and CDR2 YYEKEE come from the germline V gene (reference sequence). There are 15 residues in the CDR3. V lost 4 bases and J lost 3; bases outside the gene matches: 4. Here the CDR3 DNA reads TGTGCCAGCAGCACTAGCGGGAGTTGGACAGATACGCAGTATTTT. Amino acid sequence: CASSTSGSWTDTQYF.

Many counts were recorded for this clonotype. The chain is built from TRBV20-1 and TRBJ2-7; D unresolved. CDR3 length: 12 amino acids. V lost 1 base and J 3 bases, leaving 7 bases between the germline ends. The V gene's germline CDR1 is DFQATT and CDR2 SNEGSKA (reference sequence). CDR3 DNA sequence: TGCAGTGCTAGAGGTAGGAACTACGAGCAGTACTTC. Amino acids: CSARGRNYEQYF.

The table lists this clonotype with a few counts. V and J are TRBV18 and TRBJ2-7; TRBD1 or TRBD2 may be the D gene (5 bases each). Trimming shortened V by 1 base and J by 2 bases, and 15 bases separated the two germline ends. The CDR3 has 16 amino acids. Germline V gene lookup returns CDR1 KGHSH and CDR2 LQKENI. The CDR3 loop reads CASSPQDRGATYEQYF. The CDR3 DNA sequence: TGTGCCAGCTCACCACAGGATAGGGGAGCCACCTACGAGCAGTACTTC. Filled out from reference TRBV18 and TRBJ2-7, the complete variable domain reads NAGVMQNPRHLVRRRGQEARLRCSPMKGHSHVYWYRQLPEEGLKFMVYLQKENIIDESGMPKERFSAEFPKEGPSILRIQQVVRGDSAAYFCASSPQDRGATYEQYFGPGTRLTVT.

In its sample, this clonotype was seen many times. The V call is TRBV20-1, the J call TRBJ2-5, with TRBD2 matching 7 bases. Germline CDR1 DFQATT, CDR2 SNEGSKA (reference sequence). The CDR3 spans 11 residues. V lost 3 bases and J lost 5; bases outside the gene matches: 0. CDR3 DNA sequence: TGCAGTGCTAGGGGGGGGGAGACCCAGTACTTC. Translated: CSARGGETQYF.

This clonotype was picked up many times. In DNA form, the CDR3 reads TGTGCCTCCCCGAGGGAGAGGGATTCCTACAATGAGCAGTTCTTC. Translated, it gives CASPRERDSYNEQFF. This chain uses TRBV30 with TRBJ2-1; TRBD2 is a possible D gene (5 bases). V was trimmed by 7 bases and J by 1 base, leaving 17 bases between them. The CDR3 covers 15 residues. From germline, CDR1 is GTSNPN and CDR2 SVGIG (reference sequence).

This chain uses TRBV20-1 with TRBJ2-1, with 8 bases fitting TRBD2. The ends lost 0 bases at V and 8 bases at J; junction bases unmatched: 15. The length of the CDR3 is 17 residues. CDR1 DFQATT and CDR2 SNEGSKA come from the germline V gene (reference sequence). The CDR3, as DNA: TGCAGTGCTAGAGATCTAAGGGGACTAGGGGAAGTCGATGAGCAGTTCTTC. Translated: CSARDLRGLGEVDEQFF.

The CDR3 is CASSYPPTCFSNQPQHF. CDR3 DNA: TGTGCCAGCAGTTACCCACCCACATGTTTTAGCAATCAGCCCCAGCATTTT. This chain uses TRBV6-8 with TRBJ1-5, with D uncertain. Trimming took 2 bases from V and 0 from J, leaving 14 bases between them. This CDR3 contains 17 residues. Germline assignment: CDR1 MNHGY and CDR2 SAAAGT.

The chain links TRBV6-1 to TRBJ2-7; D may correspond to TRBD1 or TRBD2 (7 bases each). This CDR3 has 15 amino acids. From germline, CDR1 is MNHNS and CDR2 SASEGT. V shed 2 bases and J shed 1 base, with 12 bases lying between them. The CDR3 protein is CASSESQGGSYEQYF. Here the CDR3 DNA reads TGTGCCAGCAGTGAATCGCAGGGGGGGTCCTACGAGCAGTACTTC.

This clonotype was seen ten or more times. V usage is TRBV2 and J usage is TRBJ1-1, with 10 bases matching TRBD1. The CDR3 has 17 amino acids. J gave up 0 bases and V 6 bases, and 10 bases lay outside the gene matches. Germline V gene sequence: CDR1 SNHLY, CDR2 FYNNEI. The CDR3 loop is CASSPGDRGLMNTEAFF. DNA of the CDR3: TGTGCCAGCAGCCCGGGGGACAGGGGCCTTATGAACACTGAAGCTTTCTTT.

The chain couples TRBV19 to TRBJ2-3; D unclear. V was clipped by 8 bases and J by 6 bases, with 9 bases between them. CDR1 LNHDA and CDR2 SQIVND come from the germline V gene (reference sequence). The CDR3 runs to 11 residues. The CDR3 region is CASSTADTQYF. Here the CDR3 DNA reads TGTGCCAGTTCTACAGCGGATACGCAGTATTTT.

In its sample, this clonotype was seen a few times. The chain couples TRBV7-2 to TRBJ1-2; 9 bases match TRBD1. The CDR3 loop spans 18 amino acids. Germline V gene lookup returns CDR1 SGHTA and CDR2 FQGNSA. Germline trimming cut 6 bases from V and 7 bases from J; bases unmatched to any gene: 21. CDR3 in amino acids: CASSKTGGAFGRGGGYTF. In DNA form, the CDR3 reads TGTGCCAGCAGTAAAACAGGGGGCGCGTTTGGTAGGGGAGGTGGCTACACCTTC.

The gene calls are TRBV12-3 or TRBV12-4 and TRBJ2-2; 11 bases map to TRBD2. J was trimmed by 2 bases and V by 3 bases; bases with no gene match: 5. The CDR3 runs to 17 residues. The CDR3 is CASSFGTSGRNTGELFF. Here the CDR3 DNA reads TGTGCCAGCAGTTTTGGGACTAGCGGACGAAACACCGGGGAGCTGTTTTTT.

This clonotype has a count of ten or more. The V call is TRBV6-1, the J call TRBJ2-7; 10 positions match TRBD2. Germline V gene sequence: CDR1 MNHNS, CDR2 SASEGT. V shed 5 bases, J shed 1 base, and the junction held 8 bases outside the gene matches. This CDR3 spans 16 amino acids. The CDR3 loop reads CASSWSSGSLSYEQYF. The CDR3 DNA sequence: TGTGCCAGCAGTTGGTCTAGCGGGAGCCTATCCTACGAGCAGTACTTC.

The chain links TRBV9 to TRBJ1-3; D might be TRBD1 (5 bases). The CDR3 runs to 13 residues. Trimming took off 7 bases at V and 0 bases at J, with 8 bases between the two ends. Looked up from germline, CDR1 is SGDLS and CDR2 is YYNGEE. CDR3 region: CASQGHSGNTIYF. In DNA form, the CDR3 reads TGTGCCAGCCAGGGCCACTCTGGAAACACCATATATTTT.

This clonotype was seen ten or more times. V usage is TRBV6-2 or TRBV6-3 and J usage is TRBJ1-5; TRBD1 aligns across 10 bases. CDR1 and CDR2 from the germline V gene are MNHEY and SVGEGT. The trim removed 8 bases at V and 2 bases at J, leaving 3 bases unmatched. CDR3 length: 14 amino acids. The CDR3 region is CASRGTGGNQPQHF. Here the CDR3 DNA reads TGTGCCAGCCGCGGGACAGGGGGCAATCAGCCCCAGCATTTT.

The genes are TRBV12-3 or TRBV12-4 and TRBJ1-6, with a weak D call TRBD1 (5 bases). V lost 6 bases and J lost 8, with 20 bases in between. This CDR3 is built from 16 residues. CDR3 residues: CASSSVGTGWYSPLHF. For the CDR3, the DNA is TGTGCCAGCAGCTCCGTTGGGACGGGGTGGTATTCACCCCTCCACTTT.

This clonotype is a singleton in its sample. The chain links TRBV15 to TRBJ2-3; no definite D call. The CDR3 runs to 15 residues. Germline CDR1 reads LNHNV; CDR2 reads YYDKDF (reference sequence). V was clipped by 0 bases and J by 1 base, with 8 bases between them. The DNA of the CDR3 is TGTGCCACCAGCAGAGATGATGGGGGCACAGATACGCAGTATTTT. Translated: CATSRDDGGTDTQYF.